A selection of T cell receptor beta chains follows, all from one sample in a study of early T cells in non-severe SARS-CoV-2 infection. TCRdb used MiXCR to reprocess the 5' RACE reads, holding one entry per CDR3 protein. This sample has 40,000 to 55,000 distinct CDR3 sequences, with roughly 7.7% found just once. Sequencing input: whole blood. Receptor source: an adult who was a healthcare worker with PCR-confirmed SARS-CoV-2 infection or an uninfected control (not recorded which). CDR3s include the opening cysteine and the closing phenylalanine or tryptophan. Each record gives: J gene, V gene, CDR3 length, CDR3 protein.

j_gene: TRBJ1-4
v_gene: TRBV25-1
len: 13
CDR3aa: CASSESFNEKLFF

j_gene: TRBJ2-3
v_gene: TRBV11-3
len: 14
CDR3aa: CASSPHASTDTQYF

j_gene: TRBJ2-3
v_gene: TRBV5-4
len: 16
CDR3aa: CASSIRLNPDTDTQYF

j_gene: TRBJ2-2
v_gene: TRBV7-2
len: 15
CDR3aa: CASSLSLANTGELFF

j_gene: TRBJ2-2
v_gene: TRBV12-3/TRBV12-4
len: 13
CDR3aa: CASKLGNTGELFF

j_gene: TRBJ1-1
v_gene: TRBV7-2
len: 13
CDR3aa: CASSLGALTEAFF

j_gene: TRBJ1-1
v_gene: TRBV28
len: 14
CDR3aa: CASSRQGLGTEAFF

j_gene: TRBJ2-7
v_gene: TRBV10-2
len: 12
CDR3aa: CASSDRGYEQYF

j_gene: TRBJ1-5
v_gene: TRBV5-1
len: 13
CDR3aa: CASSLEGIQPQHF

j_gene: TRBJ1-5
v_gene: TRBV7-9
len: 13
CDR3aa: CASSWLPNQPQHF

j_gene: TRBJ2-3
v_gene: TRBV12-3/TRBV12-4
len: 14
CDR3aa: CASRGTGRSDTQYF

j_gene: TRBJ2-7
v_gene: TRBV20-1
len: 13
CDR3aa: CSASNPRGGEQYF

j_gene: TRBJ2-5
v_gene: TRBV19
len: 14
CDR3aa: CASTPRDFQETQYF

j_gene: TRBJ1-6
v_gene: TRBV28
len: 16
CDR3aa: CASSPPGQFYNSPLHF

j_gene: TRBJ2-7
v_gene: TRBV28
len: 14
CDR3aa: CASSRPGTGDEQYF

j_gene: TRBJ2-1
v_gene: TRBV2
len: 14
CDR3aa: CASIREALNNEQFF

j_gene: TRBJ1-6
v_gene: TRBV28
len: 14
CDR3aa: CASSLGWHNSPLHF

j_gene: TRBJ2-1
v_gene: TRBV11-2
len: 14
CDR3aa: CASSAGLGYNEQFF

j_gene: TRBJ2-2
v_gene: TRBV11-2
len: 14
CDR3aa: CASTWDLVAGELFF

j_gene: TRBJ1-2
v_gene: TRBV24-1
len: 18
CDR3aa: CATSDFHYGQTRNYGYTF

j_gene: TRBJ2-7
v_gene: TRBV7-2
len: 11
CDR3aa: CASSLPYEQYF

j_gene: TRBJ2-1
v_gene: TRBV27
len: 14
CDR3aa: CASREEAVGNEQFF

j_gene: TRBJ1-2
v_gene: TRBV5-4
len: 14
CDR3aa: CASSPQLVLYGYTF

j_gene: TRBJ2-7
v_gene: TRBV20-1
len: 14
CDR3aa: CSARVGTGAYEQYF

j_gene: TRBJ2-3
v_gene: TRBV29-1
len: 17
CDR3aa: CSVAPTPGQGMSDTQYF

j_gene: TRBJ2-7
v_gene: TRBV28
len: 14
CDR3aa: CASRNYRGSYEQYF

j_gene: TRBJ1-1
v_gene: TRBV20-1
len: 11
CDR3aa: CSASSARGAFF

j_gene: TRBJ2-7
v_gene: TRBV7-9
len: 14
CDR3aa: CASSLTGFPYEQYF

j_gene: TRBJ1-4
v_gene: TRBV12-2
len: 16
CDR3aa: CASRPGGTHVNEKLFF

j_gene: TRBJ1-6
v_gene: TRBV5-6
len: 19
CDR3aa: CASSYSGQGSSTYNSPLHF

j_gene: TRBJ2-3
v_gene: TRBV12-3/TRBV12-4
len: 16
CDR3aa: CASSPQTGGYTDTQYF

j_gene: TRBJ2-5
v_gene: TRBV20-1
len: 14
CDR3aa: CSAGLYNNQETQYF

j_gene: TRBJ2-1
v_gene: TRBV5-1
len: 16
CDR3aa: CASSLLGQGGQNEQFF

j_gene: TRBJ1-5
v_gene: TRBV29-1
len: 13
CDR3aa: CSVATGSNQPQHF

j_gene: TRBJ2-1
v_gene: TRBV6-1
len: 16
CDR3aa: CASSTQGVNLYNEQFF

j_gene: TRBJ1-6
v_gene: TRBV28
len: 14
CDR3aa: CASSLRALNSPLHF

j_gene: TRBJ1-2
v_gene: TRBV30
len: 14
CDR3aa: CAWSVEVWNYGYTF

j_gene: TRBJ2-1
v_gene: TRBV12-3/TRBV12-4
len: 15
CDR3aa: CASSLRSGAYNEQFF